This TCR beta chain came from a study of T-cell reconstitution after alpha-beta-depleted transplantation in children. Trimming cost V 3 bases and J 6 bases, with 9 bases left between them. This CDR3 comprises 13 residues. CDR1 and CDR2 from the germline V gene are SGHTA and FQGTGA. For TCRbeta, the library was prepared with unique molecular identifiers. One entry per CDR3 protein, called by TCRdb with MiXCR from the PCR reads. Of around 410,000 distinct CDR3 sequences listed, approximately 11% were seen once; the top ten hold 5% to 6.5%. The chain combines TRBV7-3 with TRBJ2-1; TRBD1 might be the D (6 bases). Specimen: PBMCs from the stem cell graft donor, collected from the stem cell graft. This sequence was found in a human donor who donated a stem cell graft to a child with acute myeloid leukemia. The CDR3 sequence: CASSFTGTNEQFF. CDR3 bases: TGTGCCAGCAGCTTCACAGGGACCAATGAGCAGTTCTTC. Full variable domain (missing parts from reference TRBV7-3 and TRBJ2-1): GAGVSQTPSNKVTEKGKYVELRCDPISGHTALYWYRQSLGQGPEFLIYFQGTGAADDSGLPNDRFFAVRPEGSVSTLKIQRTERGDSAVYLCASSFTGTNEQFFGPGTRLTVL.